This T cell receptor (beta chain) stems from a study of human T cells and chemical hapten exposure. Whole-study results and caveats: Among expanded TCRs, significantly more large CDR3 similarity clusters formed than among controls.

This clonotype was picked up a small number of times. Its antigen is undetermined. Time point: patch test 1, 2 weeks after DPC sensitization. Treatment noted: therapeutic diphenylcyclopropenone sensitization with weekly scalp DPC. Alopecia patients between 18 and 70 years old and suitable for DPC were used as donors. Separate cDNA molecules received unique molecular identifiers, which the library attached to them. Original methodology: Samples ranged from about 20,000 to 750,000 TCRs, with a median of about 96,000. TCRdb re-called the RACE reads through MiXCR, storing one row per CDR3 protein. V and J calls and clone size were set by TCRdb, not the authors. The repertoire holds around 150,000 distinct CDR3 sequences, about 14% seen once, with approximately 1.5% in the top ten. The specimen comprised whole blood, sampled in connection with sensitization to the hapten diphenylcyclopropenone (DPC). This clonotype was obtained from a woman younger than 45 with alopecia areata. Some clones in this sample may be carry-over from other donors' samples.

The CDR3 region has the DNA TGCGCCAGCAGCCATCGGGGGCCCGGGCGAAGCTCCTATAATTCACCCCTCCACTTT. Translated: CASSHRGPGRSSYNSPLHF. The V gene is TRBV4-3, the J gene TRBJ1-6; TRBD1 might be the D (6 bases). The length of the CDR3 is 19 residues. Germline CDR1 reads LGHNA; CDR2 reads YSLEER. V was pared by 3 bases and J by 0 bases, with 18 bases between.